This T cell receptor (beta chain) was sequenced in a study of T cell changes during pregnancy in multiple sclerosis. The CDR3 covers 18 residues. With 5 bases clipped from V and 4 bases from J, the junction kept 12 bases outside the gene matches. Germline assignment: CDR1 LNHDA and CDR2 SQIVND (reference sequence). Assay: immunoSEQ multiplex PCR; the TCRdb copy retains only in-frame clones and omits some. The table shows 50,000 or so clones, with around nine tenths occurring only once. The clonotype originates from a female donor with multiple sclerosis, enrolled in a pregnancy study. This chain links TRBV19 with TRBJ2-1, with TRBD2 identical over 12 bases. The sequenced sample was CD4+ T cells from peripheral blood mononuclear cells, obtained before pregnancy. The CDR3 here is CASSPGRLAGERYNEQFF. The DNA for the CDR3 is TGTGCCAGTAGTCCAGGAAGACTAGCGGGAGAGAGGTACAATGAGCAGTTCTTC.